This T cell receptor (beta chain) is from a study of cytomegalovirus exposure and HLA in healthy donors. Overall study findings and caveats: Later analysis placed DRB1 highest and HLA-C lowest in TCR association rates, which differed by HLA locus. Earlier analysis yielded a pattern in which most TCR beta V segments were productive about 90% or about 30% of the time.

The PCR employed 60 Vbeta primers together with 13 Jbeta primers. Profiled with immunoSEQ multiplex PCR; TCRdb holds only in-frame clones, not every one. The sample records around 70,000 clones, roughly 70% being singletons. On this clone itself: Its antigen is currently unknown.

V lost 5 bases and J lost 8; bases outside the gene matches: 12. The CDR3 contains 15 residues. Germline V gene lookup returns CDR1 SGHNT and CDR2 YYREEE (reference sequence). The rearrangement links TRBV5-4 to TRBJ2-1, with 8 nucleotides matching TRBD1. The sample consisted of PBMCs. This clonotype was sampled from a woman aged 40 to 55 in good health and CMV-seropositive. CDR3 sequence: CASRTDRGEGDEQFF. CDR3 coding DNA: TGTGCCAGCAGGACTGACAGGGGAGAGGGGGATGAGCAGTTCTTC.